These 32 T cell receptor beta chains were sequenced from one sample in a study of EBV T-cell therapy then PD-1 blockade in nasopharyngeal carcinoma. Libraries were prepared by immunoSEQ multiplex PCR; TCRdb keeps only in-frame clonotypes and omits some of them. Counted here are around 19,000 clones, roughly 80% occurring once; the ten biggest clones make up more than 25%. Their antigens are not known. Time point given: 266 days after commencement of treatment, after nivolumab therapy. As for treatment: AdE1-LMPpoly-expanded autologous EBV-specific T-cell therapy followed by anti-PD-1 nivolumab. Sequencing was performed on CD8+ T cells from blood, taken around day 240 from a patient whose treatment included autologous EBV-specific T cells and nivolumab. These receptors were taken from a man aged 40-49 years with nasopharyngeal carcinoma.

The rearrangement links TRBV27 to TRBJ2-1, with a possible D match to TRBD1 (6 bases). Germline CDR1 is MNHEY and CDR2 is SMNVEV (reference sequence). V dropped 0 bases and J dropped 10 bases, with 10 bases sitting between them. The CDR3 is 13 residues long. CDR3 sequence (DNA): TGTGCCAGCAGTTTATCATCCAGGGGCGAGCAGTTCTTC. It codes for CASSLSSRGEQFF.

This clone was seen more than once but under ten times. The chain links TRBV27 to TRBJ1-5, with D unresolved. The CDR3 runs 13 residues. Per germline, CDR1 MNHEY and CDR2 SMNVEV (reference sequence). V lost 4 bases and J lost 3, with 7 bases in between. The CDR3 nucleotides are TGTGCCAGCAGTTCATATACCAATCAGCCCCAGCATTTT. Protein product: CASSSYTNQPQHF.

The rearrangement joins TRBV6-2 or TRBV6-3 to TRBJ1-1; no reliable D call. Germline V gene data show CDR1 as MNHEY and CDR2 as SVGEGT. Trimming pared 2 bases from V and 8 bases from J, leaving 12 bases between. The CDR3 sequence is 13 residues long. Here the CDR3 reads CASSYAGSSEAFF. DNA of the CDR3: TGTGCCAGCAGTTACGCGGGCAGCTCAGAAGCTTTCTTT.

J is TRBJ1-2 and V is TRBV5-4; a weak D match, TRBD1 (5 bases). The germline gives CDR1 SGHNT, CDR2 YYREEE (reference sequence). The CDR3 is made up of 14 amino acids. Trimming removed 4 bases from V and 0 bases from J, with 10 bases in between. The CDR3 spells CASSLGTSNYGYTF. The CDR3, as DNA: TGTGCCAGCAGCCTCGGGACCTCTAACTATGGCTACACCTTC.

The J gene is TRBJ2-3, the V gene TRBV5-6; D uncertain. V was shortened by 7 bases and J by 7 bases, with 19 bases between the two germline ends. The germline V gene encodes CDR1 SGHDT and CDR2 YYEEEE. The CDR3 has 14 amino acids. This chain's CDR3 is CASLRAARLNTQYF. The CDR3 bases are TGTGCCAGCTTAAGGGCCGCCCGCCTGAATACGCAGTATTTT.

The chain recombines TRBV5-1 with TRBJ1-2, with D tentatively TRBD1 (5 bases). V was shortened by 3 bases and J by 6 bases, with 9 bases between the two germline ends. Germline values: CDR1 SGHRS, CDR2 YFSETQ. There are 12 residues in the CDR3. The CDR3 DNA sequence: TGCGCCAGCAGCTGGGGGAAGGATGGCTACACCTTC. The encoded protein is CASSWGKDGYTF.

The chain links TRBV2 to TRBJ1-5, with D tentatively TRBD1 (6 bases). The CDR3 totals 17 residues. Germline CDR1 and CDR2: SNHLY and FYNNEI. V lost 1 base and J lost 2, with 15 bases in between. CDR3 residues: CASSEGDRLDGNQPQHF. Written as DNA, the CDR3 is TGTGCCAGCAGTGAAGGAGACAGGCTTGATGGCAATCAGCCCCAGCATTTT. Full variable domain (remainder filled in from reference TRBV2 and TRBJ1-5): EPEVTQTPSHQVTQMGQEVILRCVPISNHLYFYWYRQILGQKVEFLVSFYNNEISEKSEIFDDQFSVERPDGSNFTLKIRSTKLEDSAMYFCASSEGDRLDGNQPQHFGDGTRLSIL.

This chain joins TRBV7-3 and TRBJ2-2; unclear D gene. The CDR3 has 12 residues. Deletions cut 3 bases from V and 7 bases from J, with 6 bases between. Germline CDR1 is SGHTA and CDR2 is FQGTGA. CDR3 protein: CASSFGGGELFF. The DNA of the CDR3 is TGTGCCAGCAGCTTCGGTGGCGGGGAGCTGTTTTTT. Using reference TRBV7-3 and TRBJ2-2 for the parts outside the CDR3, the full variable domain is GAGVSQTPSNKVTEKGKYVELRCDPISGHTALYWYRQSLGQGPEFLIYFQGTGAADDSGLPNDRFFAVRPEGSVSTLKIQRTERGDSAVYLCASSFGGGELFFGEGSRLTVL.

This sequence joins TRBV27 and TRBJ1-4, with 8 positions matching TRBD1. There are 14 residues in the CDR3. Germline trimming cut 6 bases from V and 6 bases from J; bases unmatched to any gene: 6. In germline, CDR1 is MNHEY, CDR2 SMNVEV (reference sequence). The DNA for the CDR3 is TGTGCCAGCAGCACACAGGGGGTCGATGAAAAACTGTTTTTT. Its protein is CASSTQGVDEKLFF.

This CDR3 is CSVEGTGTGDYEKLFF. CDR3 bases: TGCAGCGTTGAGGGGACCGGGACAGGGGACTACGAAAAACTGTTTTTT. The chain carries TRBV29-1 and TRBJ1-4; 10 bases match TRBD1. The germline gives CDR1 SQVTM, CDR2 ANQGSEA. The CDR3 totals 16 residues. The junction had 12 bases not matched to a gene; V was cut back by 3 bases and J by 8 bases.

The chain's CDR3 is CAISEGGGEAFF. CDR3 nucleotides: TGTGCCATCAGTGAGGGGGGGGGCGAAGCTTTCTTT. The genes are TRBV10-3 and TRBJ1-1, with a possible D match to TRBD1 (6 bases). V was shortened by 2 bases and J by 8 bases, with 9 bases between the two germline ends. The germline V gene encodes CDR1 ENHRY and CDR2 SYGVKD. This CDR3 is built from 12 residues.

The chain recombines TRBV7-7 with TRBJ1-6; D is ambiguous. Germline V CDR1 and CDR2: SSHAT, FNYEAQ (reference sequence). The V gene lost 2 bases and the J gene lost 5 bases, with 16 bases spanning the gap. This CDR3 is built from 17 residues. The CDR3 reads CASSLSHPAEDNSPLHF. The CDR3 coding sequence is TGTGCCAGCAGCTTATCTCATCCGGCGGAAGATAATTCACCCCTCCACTTT.

The V and J genes are TRBV19 and TRBJ1-6; 11 bases map to TRBD1. This CDR3 contains 14 residues. Germline CDR1 and CDR2: LNHDA and SQIVND (reference sequence). V was clipped by 6 bases and J by 9 bases; unmatched bases: 4. The CDR3 region has the DNA TGTGCCAGTAGGCGGACAGGGGGCGTTTCACCCCTCCACTTT. It translates to CASRRTGGVSPLHF.

The chain joins TRBV28 to TRBJ2-6; D is uncertain. The CDR3 is 14 amino acids. The ends were cut back, 5 bases at V and 7 bases at J, with 12 bases in the middle. The germline V gene encodes CDR1 MDHEN and CDR2 SYDVKM. This chain's CDR3 is CASSHAVFANVLTF. The DNA for the CDR3 is TGTGCCAGCAGTCACGCGGTCTTTGCCAACGTCCTGACTTTC.

This chain uses TRBV4-3 with TRBJ2-7; D gene ambiguous. CDR1 LGHNA and CDR2 YSLEER come from the germline V gene. V lost 1 base, J lost 2 bases, and 6 bases lay in between. The CDR3 has 13 residues. The CDR3 protein is CASSQAQAYEQYF. The CDR3 region has the DNA TGCGCCAGCAGCCAAGCTCAGGCCTACGAGCAGTACTTC.

This clone was observed a few times. This sequence joins TRBV10-2 and TRBJ1-3; D is unclear. The CDR3 totals 11 residues. V gave up 11 bases and J gave up 1 base, with 6 bases separating them. Germline V lookup: CDR1 WSHSY, CDR2 SAAADI. The CDR3 reads CAVGSGNTIYF. The CDR3 DNA reads TGCGCCGTAGGGTCTGGAAACACCATATATTTT.

The chain carries TRBV19 and TRBJ1-4, with 9 bases that match TRBD1. V lost 5 bases and J lost 5; bases outside the gene matches: 15. Germline CDR1 LNHDA, CDR2 SQIVND (reference sequence). The CDR3 has 18 residues. The CDR3 reads CASSASGGQGWKNEKLFF. The CDR3 DNA sequence: TGTGCCAGTAGTGCCTCCGGGGGACAGGGTTGGAAGAATGAAAAACTGTTTTTT.

This clone was seen a few times. This chain connects TRBV6-4 to TRBJ2-3; 8 bases line up with TRBD2. This CDR3 region has 16 residues. The ends lost 2 bases at V and 2 bases at J; junction bases unmatched: 6. Looked up from germline, CDR1 is MRHNA and CDR2 is SNTAGT. The CDR3 loop reads CASSDRAAGATDTQYF. DNA for the CDR3: TGTGCCAGCAGTGACCGGGCAGCGGGGGCCACAGATACGCAGTATTTT.

This clone has a single count. The chain links TRBV7-2 to TRBJ1-2; the D gene is possibly TRBD1 (6 bases). The germline V gene encodes CDR1 SGHTA and CDR2 FQGNSA. The length of the CDR3 is 14 residues. V was cut by 9 bases and J by 7 bases, with 21 bases left in between. The CDR3 DNA reads TGTGCCAGTCGGGGTACGGGGGGGGCAGGTGGCTACACCTTC. Translating it yields CASRGTGGAGGYTF.

CDR3 sequence reads: CASSPMRQVRDEQYF. DNA for the CDR3: TGTGCCAGCAGTCCCATGAGACAGGTTCGCGACGAGCAGTACTTC. The rearrangement links TRBV28 to TRBJ2-7; possible D gene TRBD1, 6 bases. V lost 5 bases, J lost 5 bases, and 19 bases lay in between. Germline CDR1 reads MDHEN; CDR2 reads SYDVKM. This CDR3 spans 15 amino acids.

V gene TRBV19 combines with J gene TRBJ2-7, with D possibly being TRBD1 (5 bases). This CDR3 has 14 amino acids. In germline, CDR1 is LNHDA, CDR2 SQIVND (reference sequence). Trimming left V 2 bases short and J 2 bases short, with 10 bases between. The DNA of the CDR3 is TGTGCCAGTAGTATATGGGGCGGACCCTACGAGCAGTACTTC. Translating gives CASSIWGGPYEQYF.

This clone occurred once. This chain joins TRBV5-5 and TRBJ1-2; D remains unclear. V lost 0 bases and J lost 5, with 11 bases in between. CDR3 length equals 14 residues. Germline loops: CDR1 SGHKS, CDR2 YYEKEE (reference sequence). Here the CDR3 reads CASSLDLMGYGYTF. CDR3 nucleotides: TGTGCCAGCAGCTTGGATTTAATGGGTTATGGCTACACCTTC. Full variable domain (outside the CDR3, taken from reference TRBV5-5 and TRBJ1-2): DAGVTQSPTHLIKTRGQQVTLRCSPISGHKSVSWYQQVLGQGPQFIFQYYEKEERGRGNFPDRFSARQFPNYSSELNVNALLLGDSALYLCASSLDLMGYGYTFGSGTRLTVV.

The genes are TRBV10-2 and TRBJ2-5; D tentatively reads TRBD1 or TRBD2 (5 bases each). Germline V lookup: CDR1 WSHSY, CDR2 SAAADI. The CDR3 length is 14 residues. Trimming cost V 6 bases and J 3 bases, with 14 bases left between them. The CDR3 spells CASSLLGEKETQYF. The CDR3 region has the DNA TGCGCCAGCAGCCTTCTGGGGGAAAAAGAGACCCAGTACTTC.

This chain connects TRBV9 to TRBJ1-2; 12 nucleotides align to TRBD1. V trimming: 5 bases; J trimming: 7 bases; junction bases outside the gene matches: 3. CDR3 size: 13 residues. Germline V gene data show CDR1 as SGDLS and CDR2 as YYNGEE. CDR3 in amino acids: CASRGTGGFGYTF. CDR3 sequence (DNA): TGTGCCAGCAGGGGGACAGGGGGCTTTGGCTACACCTTC.

The chain carries TRBV4-3 and TRBJ2-1, with 7 bases that match TRBD1. J lost 2 bases, V lost 3 bases, and 4 bases had no gene match. This CDR3 contains 15 residues. Germline V lookup: CDR1 LGHNA, CDR2 YSLEER. CDR3 bases: TGCGCCAGCAGCCACTACAGGGGACCCTACAATGAGCAGTTCTTC. This sequence encodes CASSHYRGPYNEQFF.

J is TRBJ2-3 and V is TRBV27; the match to TRBD2 covers 10 bases. This CDR3 comprises 13 residues. Germline V lookup: CDR1 MNHEY, CDR2 SMNVEV (reference sequence). Losses at the gene ends were 5 bases for V and 8 bases for J; bases not matched to a gene: 4. This CDR3 is CASSLRLAGTQYF. The CDR3 DNA reads as TGTGCCAGCAGTCTCAGACTAGCGGGTACGCAGTATTTT.

CDR3 coding DNA: TGTGCCAGTAGTATCATACCAAGCTCCTACGAGCAGTACTTC. Protein sequence: CASSIIPSSYEQYF. The chain uses TRBV19 and TRBJ2-7; D is uncertain. The CDR3 consists of 14 residues. Germline-derived CDR1 and CDR2 are LNHDA and SQIVND (reference sequence). V was cut by 3 bases and J by 0 bases, with 9 bases left in between. Together with reference TRBV19 and TRBJ2-7, the CDR3 gives the full variable domain: DGGITQSPKYLFRKEGQNVTLSCEQNLNHDAMYWYRQDPGQGLRLIYYSQIVNDFQKGDIAEGYSVSREKKESFPLTVTSAQKNPTAFYLCASSIIPSSYEQYFGPGTRLTVT.

The chain combines TRBV2 with TRBJ2-7, with D perhaps matching TRBD1 (5 bases). The germline gives CDR1 SNHLY, CDR2 FYNNEI. This CDR3 region has 15 residues. Between the trimmed V and J ends, which lost 8 bases and 1 base, there was a span of 18 bases. The CDR3 loop reads CASPRRGHLSYEQYF. The CDR3 DNA is TGTGCCAGCCCCCGCCGCGGACACTTATCCTACGAGCAGTACTTC. Filled out from reference TRBV2 and TRBJ2-7, the complete variable domain reads EPEVTQTPSHQVTQMGQEVILRCVPISNHLYFYWYRQILGQKVEFLVSFYNNEISEKSEIFDDQFSVERPDGSNFTLKIRSTKLEDSAMYFCASPRRGHLSYEQYFGPGTRLTVT.

This clone has just one count. V usage is TRBV6-4 and J usage is TRBJ1-6; D gene unclear. The germline gives CDR1 MRHNA, CDR2 SNTAGT. Trimming took 6 bases from V and 7 from J, leaving 10 bases between them. The CDR3 length is 13 residues. The CDR3 sequence: CASSAGENSPLHF. CDR3 in DNA: TGTGCCAGCAGCGCCGGTGAGAATTCACCCCTCCACTTT.

This clone came up once. The chain joins TRBV9 to TRBJ2-1; D may correspond to TRBD1 or TRBD2 (5 bases each). Deletions cut 3 bases from V and 3 bases from J, with 16 bases between. Germline loops: CDR1 SGDLS, CDR2 YYNGEE. The CDR3 loop spans 16 amino acids. DNA of the CDR3: TGTGCCAGCAGCGCGGGGCCTGAGACACACTACAATGAGCAGTTCTTC. As protein: CASSAGPETHYNEQFF.

V usage is TRBV6-4 and J usage is TRBJ2-5; 12 bases match TRBD1. This CDR3 is built from 15 residues. Germline loops: CDR1 MRHNA, CDR2 SNTAGT. V was clipped by 5 bases and J by 4 bases; unmatched bases: 5. The CDR3: CASSTGTGGAETQYF. DNA for the CDR3: TGTGCCAGCAGTACCGGGACAGGGGGCGCAGAGACCCAGTACTTC.

V usage is TRBV4-3 and J usage is TRBJ1-5; D remains unclear. Looked up from germline, CDR1 is LGHNA and CDR2 is YSLEER. The CDR3 runs 16 residues. Trimming pared 0 bases from V and 0 bases from J, leaving 9 bases between. The CDR3 reads CASSQDRTYSNQPQHF. The CDR3 coding sequence is TGCGCCAGCAGCCAAGATCGGACTTATAGCAATCAGCCCCAGCATTTT.